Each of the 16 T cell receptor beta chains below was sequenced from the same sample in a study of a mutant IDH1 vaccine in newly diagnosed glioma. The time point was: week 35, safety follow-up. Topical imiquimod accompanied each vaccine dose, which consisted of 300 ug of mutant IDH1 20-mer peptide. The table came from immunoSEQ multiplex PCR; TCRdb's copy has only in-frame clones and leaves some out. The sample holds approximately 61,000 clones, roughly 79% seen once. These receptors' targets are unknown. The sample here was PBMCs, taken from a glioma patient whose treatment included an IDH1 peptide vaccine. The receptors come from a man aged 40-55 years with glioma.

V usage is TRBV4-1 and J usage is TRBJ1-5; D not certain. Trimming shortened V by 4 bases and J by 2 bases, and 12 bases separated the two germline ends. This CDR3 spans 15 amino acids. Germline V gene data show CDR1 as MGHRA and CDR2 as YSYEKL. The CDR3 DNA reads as TGCGCCAGCAGCCGAGGGCCATGGGGCAATCAGCCCCAGCATTTT. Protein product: CASSRGPWGNQPQHF.

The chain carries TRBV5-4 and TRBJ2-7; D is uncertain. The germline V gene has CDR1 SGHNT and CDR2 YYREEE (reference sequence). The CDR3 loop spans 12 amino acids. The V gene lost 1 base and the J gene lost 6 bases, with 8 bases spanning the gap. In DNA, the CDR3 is TGTGCCAGCAGCTTGACCTCCCTCGAGCAGTACTTC. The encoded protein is CASSLTSLEQYF.

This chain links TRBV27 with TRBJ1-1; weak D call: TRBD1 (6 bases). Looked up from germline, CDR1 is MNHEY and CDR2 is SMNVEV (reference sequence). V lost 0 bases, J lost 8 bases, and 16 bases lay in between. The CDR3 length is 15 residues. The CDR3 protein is CASSLSGAGNLEAFF. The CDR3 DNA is TGTGCCAGCAGTTTATCGGGGGCCGGGAACCTCGAAGCTTTCTTT.

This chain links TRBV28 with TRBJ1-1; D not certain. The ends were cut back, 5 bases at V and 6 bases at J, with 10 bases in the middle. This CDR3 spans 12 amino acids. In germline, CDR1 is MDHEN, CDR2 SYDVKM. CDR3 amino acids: CASSPLGPEAFF. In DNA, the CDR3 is TGTGCCAGCAGTCCCTTAGGGCCTGAAGCTTTCTTT.

In DNA form, the CDR3 reads TGTGCCAGCAGCCCCCAGGGGGCGGTATCTGGGGCCAACGTCCTGACTTTC. Its protein is CASSPQGAVSGANVLTF. V is TRBV11-2 and J is TRBJ2-6, with TRBD1 identical over 8 bases. The V gene end was trimmed by 5 bases and the J gene end by 1 base; junction bases not matched to a gene: 7. The CDR3 has 17 residues. CDR1 and CDR2 from the germline V gene are SGHAT and FQNNGV.

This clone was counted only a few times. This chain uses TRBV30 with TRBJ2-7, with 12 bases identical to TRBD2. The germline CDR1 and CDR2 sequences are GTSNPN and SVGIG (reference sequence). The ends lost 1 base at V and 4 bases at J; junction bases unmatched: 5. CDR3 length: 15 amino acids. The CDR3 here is CAWSALAGGSYEQYF. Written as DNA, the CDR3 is TGTGCCTGGAGTGCCCTAGCGGGAGGGTCGTACGAGCAGTACTTC.

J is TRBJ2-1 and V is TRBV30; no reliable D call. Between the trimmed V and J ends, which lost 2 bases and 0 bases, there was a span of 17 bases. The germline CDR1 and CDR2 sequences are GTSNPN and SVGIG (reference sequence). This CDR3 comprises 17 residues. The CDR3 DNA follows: TGTGCCTGGAGTTATCTCTCCCGGACGACCTCCTACAATGAGCAGTTCTTC. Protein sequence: CAWSYLSRTTSYNEQFF.

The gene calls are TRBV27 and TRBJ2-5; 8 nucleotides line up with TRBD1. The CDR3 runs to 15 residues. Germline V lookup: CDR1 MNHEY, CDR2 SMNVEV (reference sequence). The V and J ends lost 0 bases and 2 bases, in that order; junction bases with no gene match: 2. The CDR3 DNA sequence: TGTGCCAGCAGTTTATCAAGGACAGGGCAAGAGACCCAGTACTTC. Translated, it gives CASSLSRTGQETQYF.

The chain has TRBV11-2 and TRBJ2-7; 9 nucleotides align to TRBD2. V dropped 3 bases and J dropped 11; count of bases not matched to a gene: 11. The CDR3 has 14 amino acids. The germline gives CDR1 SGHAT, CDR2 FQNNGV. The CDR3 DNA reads TGTGCCAGCAGCTTGCTTAGCGGGAGATCAAAGGAGTACTTC. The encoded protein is CASSLLSGRSKEYF.

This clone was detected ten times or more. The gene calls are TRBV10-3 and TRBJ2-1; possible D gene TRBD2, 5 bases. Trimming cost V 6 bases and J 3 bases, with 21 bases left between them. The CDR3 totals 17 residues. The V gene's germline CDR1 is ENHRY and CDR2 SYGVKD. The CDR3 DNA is TGTGCCATCAGCAGTTCTCAAGGGAGCGGAGACTACAATGAGCAGTTCTTC. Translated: CAISSSQGSGDYNEQFF.

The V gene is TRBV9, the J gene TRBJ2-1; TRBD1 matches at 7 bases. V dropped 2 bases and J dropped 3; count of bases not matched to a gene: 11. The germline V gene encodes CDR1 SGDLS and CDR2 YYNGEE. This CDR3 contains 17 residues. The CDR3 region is CASSVVRQGLGYNEQFF. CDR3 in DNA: TGTGCCAGCAGCGTGGTTAGACAGGGTTTGGGCTACAATGAGCAGTTCTTC.

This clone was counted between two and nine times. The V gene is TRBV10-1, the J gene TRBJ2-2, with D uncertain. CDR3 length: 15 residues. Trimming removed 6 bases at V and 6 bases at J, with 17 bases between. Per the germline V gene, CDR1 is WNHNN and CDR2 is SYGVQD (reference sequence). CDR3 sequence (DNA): TGCGCCAGCAGCCCCGGTCAGGTCATCCCCGGGGAGCTGTTTTTT. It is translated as CASSPGQVIPGELFF.

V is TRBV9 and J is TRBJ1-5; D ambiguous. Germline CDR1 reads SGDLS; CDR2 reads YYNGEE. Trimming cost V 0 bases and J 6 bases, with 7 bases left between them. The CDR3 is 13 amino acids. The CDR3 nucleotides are TGTGCCAGCAGCGTAGAGGAGGGTCAGCCCCAGCATTTT. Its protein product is CASSVEEGQPQHF.

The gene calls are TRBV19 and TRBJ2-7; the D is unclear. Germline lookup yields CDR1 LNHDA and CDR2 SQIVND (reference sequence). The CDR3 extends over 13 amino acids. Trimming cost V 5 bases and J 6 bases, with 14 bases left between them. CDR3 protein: CASSQGAVGEQYF. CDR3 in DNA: TGTGCCAGTAGTCAAGGCGCGGTGGGCGAGCAGTACTTC. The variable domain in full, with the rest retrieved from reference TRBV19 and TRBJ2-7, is DGGITQSPKYLFRKEGQNVTLSCEQNLNHDAMYWYRQDPGQGLRLIYYSQIVNDFQKGDIAEGYSVSREKKESFPLTVTSAQKNPTAFYLCASSQGAVGEQYFGPGTRLTVT.

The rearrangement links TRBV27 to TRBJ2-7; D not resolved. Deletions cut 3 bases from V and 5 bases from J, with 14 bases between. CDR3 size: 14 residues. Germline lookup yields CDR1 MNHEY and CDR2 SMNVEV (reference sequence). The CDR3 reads CASSFLSRPHEQYF. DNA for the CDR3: TGTGCCAGCAGTTTTTTAAGCAGGCCCCACGAGCAGTACTTC.

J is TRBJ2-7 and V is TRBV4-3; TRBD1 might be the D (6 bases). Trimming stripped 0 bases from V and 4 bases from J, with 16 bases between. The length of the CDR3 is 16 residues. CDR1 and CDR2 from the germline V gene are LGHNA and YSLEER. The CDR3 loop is CASSQEANRAEYEQYF. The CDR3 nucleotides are TGCGCCAGCAGCCAAGAGGCTAACAGGGCTGAATACGAGCAGTACTTC.